The 30 T cell receptor beta chains below come from one sample, sequenced in a study of shared clonotypes between healthy human individuals. The repertoire was sequenced with immunoSEQ multiplex PCR; TCRdb's copy has only in-frame clones and lacks some. The profile covers 950,000 to 1,100,000 clones, with approximately 80% appearing a single time and around 0.6% taken by the ten largest. Sequencing was carried out using memory CD4+ T cells from PBMCs. The subset denotes: CD45RA-negative fraction. The receptors derive from a man aged 18 to 29 in good health. Some clones in this sample may be carry-over from other donors' samples.

This clone was counted once. The gene calls are TRBV10-2 and TRBJ2-2; D gene unclear. The V gene lost 8 bases and the J gene lost 4 bases, with 8 bases spanning the gap. Germline loops: CDR1 WSHSY, CDR2 SAAADI. The CDR3 has 12 amino acids. DNA of the CDR3: TGCGCCAGCTCCCAGTCCACCGGGGAGCTGTTTTTT. Translated: CASSQSTGELFF.

V usage is TRBV28 and J usage is TRBJ2-7; TRBD1 is a possible D gene (6 bases). In germline, CDR1 is MDHEN, CDR2 SYDVKM. V was cut by 2 bases and J by 8 bases, with 16 bases left in between. The CDR3 length is 14 residues. In nucleotides, the CDR3 is TGTGCCAGCAGTTTACCCAGTGGGGGCGTGCAGCAGTACTTC. Its protein product is CASSLPSGGVQQYF.

As regards this clone: The sample holds other DNA sequences that translate to the same CDR3. V gene TRBV30 combines with J gene TRBJ2-3; D gene ambiguous. This CDR3 is built from 14 residues. Germline V gives CDR1 GTSNPN, CDR2 SVGIG (reference sequence). Deletions cut 2 bases from V and 0 bases from J, with 9 bases between. The CDR3 bases are TGTGCCTGGAGTTTAGGGTTGAGCACAGATACGCAGTATTTT. This gives the protein CAWSLGLSTDTQYF.

The J gene is TRBJ1-1, the V gene TRBV6-1; 7 bases fit TRBD1. CDR3 length: 14 residues. Germline lookup yields CDR1 MNHNS and CDR2 SASEGT. Germline trimming cut 5 bases from V and 1 base from J; bases unmatched to any gene: 4. CDR3 in amino acids: CASSWDRANTEAFF. CDR3 DNA: TGTGCCAGCAGTTGGGACAGAGCGAACACTGAAGCTTTCTTT.

The gene calls are TRBV7-3 and TRBJ2-1, with a weak D call TRBD1 (5 bases). The CDR3 has 15 amino acids. The V gene's germline CDR1 is SGHTA and CDR2 FQGTGA. Trimming pared 5 bases from V and 6 bases from J, leaving 17 bases between. This CDR3 reads CASSPIGADSNEQFF. As DNA, the CDR3 is TGTGCCAGCAGCCCGATTGGGGCCGACAGCAATGAGCAGTTCTTC.

The chain couples TRBV29-1 to TRBJ2-5; TRBD2 aligns across 8 bases. Germline V lookup: CDR1 SQVTM, CDR2 ANQGSEA. This CDR3 has 14 amino acids. The V gene end was trimmed by 6 bases and the J gene end by 1 base; junction bases not matched to a gene: 7. Here the CDR3 DNA reads TGCAGCGTCTTACCTGCGGGGGGCCAAGAGACCCAGTACTTC. Protein sequence: CSVLPAGGQETQYF. The full variable domain, in which reference TRBV29-1 and TRBJ2-5 provide the parts outside the CDR3, is SAVISQKPSRDICQRGTSLTIQCQVDSQVTMMFWYRQQPGQSLTLIATANQGSEATYESGFVIDKFPISRPNLTFSTLTVSNMSPEDSSIYLCSVLPAGGQETQYFGPGTRLLVL.

The V gene is TRBV28, the J gene TRBJ1-2; TRBD1 agrees at 8 bases. V gave up 7 bases and J gave up 7 bases; unmatched junction bases: 8. The germline V gene encodes CDR1 MDHEN and CDR2 SYDVKM. The CDR3 is 13 residues long. The chain's CDR3 is CASKTDRDRGYTF. The CDR3 nucleotides read TGTGCCAGCAAAACGGACAGGGACCGTGGCTACACCTTC.

CDR3 amino acids: CASSQVSGTGELFF. The CDR3 DNA follows: TGTGCCAGCAGCCAGGTCAGCGGGACCGGGGAGCTGTTTTTT. The rearrangement uses TRBV4-2 and TRBJ2-2; weak D call: TRBD2 (6 bases). V was cut by 3 bases and J by 5 bases, with 10 bases left in between. The CDR3 totals 14 residues. Germline lookup yields CDR1 LGHNA and CDR2 YNFKEQ.

The rearrangement uses TRBV10-3 and TRBJ2-1, with 8 bases identical to TRBD2. Germline V lookup: CDR1 ENHRY, CDR2 SYGVKD. V lost 4 bases to trimming and J lost 5 bases; unmatched junction nucleotides: 4. CDR3 length equals 14 residues. The DNA for the CDR3 is TGTGCCATCAGTGGAACTAGCGGTCACAATGAGCAGTTCTTC. Translated, it gives CAISGTSGHNEQFF.

Remarks on this clone: Other DNA sequences within the sample encode an identical CDR3. The chain recombines TRBV18 with TRBJ2-1; TRBD2 aligns across 15 bases. Germline CDR1 KGHSH, CDR2 LQKENI. Germline trimming cut 3 bases from V and 6 bases from J; bases unmatched to any gene: 3. This CDR3 region has 16 residues. The CDR3 protein is CASSPQGLAGGNEQFF. CDR3 nucleotide sequence: TGTGCCAGCTCACCGCAGGGACTAGCGGGAGGCAATGAGCAGTTCTTC.

The V gene is TRBV5-5, the J gene TRBJ2-1; 10 bases line up with TRBD2. Germline CDR1 SGHKS, CDR2 YYEKEE (reference sequence). The length of the CDR3 is 16 residues. Unmatched junction bases numbered 2, after V lost 0 bases and J lost 2 bases. CDR3 bases: TGTGCCAGCAGCTTGGTTCTAGCGGGGGCCTACAATGAGCAGTTCTTC. The encoded protein is CASSLVLAGAYNEQFF.

The chain carries TRBV15 and TRBJ2-7; D possibly matches TRBD1 or TRBD2 (5 bases each). The CDR3 totals 16 residues. The germline gives CDR1 LNHNV, CDR2 YYDKDF (reference sequence). Trimming pared 0 bases from V and 3 bases from J, leaving 15 bases between. CDR3 residues: CATSREDTGTNYEQYF. As DNA, the CDR3 is TGTGCCACCAGCAGAGAAGACACCGGGACCAACTACGAGCAGTACTTC.

J is TRBJ2-5 and V is TRBV4-1; no reliable D call. The CDR3 is 17 residues long. The germline gives CDR1 MGHRA, CDR2 YSYEKL. Trimming stripped 0 bases from V and 5 bases from J, with 19 bases between. For the CDR3, the DNA is TGCGCCAGCAGCCAAGATCCTTCGACGGGCCCCAGGGAGACCCAGTACTTC. This encodes CASSQDPSTGPRETQYF.

This chain links TRBV5-6 with TRBJ1-1; D is perhaps TRBD1 (6 bases). Per the germline V gene, CDR1 is SGHDT and CDR2 is YYEEEE. The CDR3 runs to 14 residues. Trimming left V 4 bases short and J 2 bases short, with 12 bases between. In DNA, the CDR3 is TGTGCCAGCAGCGGGGGCGCAGGAAACACTGAAGCTTTCTTT. It specifies CASSGGAGNTEAFF.

The J gene is TRBJ2-7, the V gene TRBV28; D is undetermined. The CDR3 has 14 amino acids. V gave up 6 bases and J gave up 2 bases, with 14 bases separating them. The germline V gene encodes CDR1 MDHEN and CDR2 SYDVKM. Written as DNA, the CDR3 is TGTGCCAGCAGCCCCCCCAGGATAACCTACGAGCAGTACTTC. This encodes CASSPPRITYEQYF.

The chain uses TRBV6-1 and TRBJ1-2; TRBD1 might be the D (5 bases). Germline-derived CDR1 and CDR2 are MNHNS and SASEGT. The V end lost 0 bases, the J end lost 3 bases, and 14 bases lay between the germline ends. The CDR3 totals 16 residues. CDR3 residues: CASSEALPTVYYGYTF. CDR3 nucleotide sequence: TGTGCCAGCAGTGAAGCGCTCCCGACAGTGTACTATGGCTACACCTTC.

The J gene is TRBJ2-1, the V gene TRBV5-1; the D is unclear. The germline CDR1 and CDR2 sequences are SGHRS and YFSETQ. The V gene lost 0 bases and the J gene lost 8 bases, with 9 bases spanning the gap. CDR3 size: 13 residues. CDR3 sequence reads: CASSLGPSDEQFF. CDR3 nucleotide sequence: TGCGCCAGCAGCTTGGGCCCCAGCGATGAGCAGTTCTTC. The variable domain in full, completed from reference TRBV5-1 and TRBJ2-1, reads KAGVTQTPRYLIKTRGQQVTLSCSPISGHRSVSWYQQTPGQGLQFLFEYFSETQRNKGNFPGRFSGRQFSNSRSEMNVSTLELGDSALYLCASSLGPSDEQFFGPGTRLTVL.

The chain has TRBV11-3 and TRBJ2-5; weak D call: TRBD1 (5 bases). With 0 bases removed from V and 7 bases from J, the gap between germline ends came to 15 bases. The CDR3 is 15 residues long. CDR1 and CDR2 from the germline V gene are SGHNT and YENEEA. CDR3: CASSLDREQAGTQYF. Written as DNA, the CDR3 is TGTGCCAGCAGCTTAGATCGCGAACAGGCCGGGACCCAGTACTTC.

This sequence joins TRBV5-1 and TRBJ2-5; D remains ambiguous. V gave up 0 bases and J gave up 5 bases, with 8 bases separating them. The germline V gene encodes CDR1 SGHRS and CDR2 YFSETQ. The CDR3 totals 13 residues. CDR3 in DNA: TGCGCCAGCAGCTTGGCCGTGGATGAGACCCAGTACTTC. Translated, it gives CASSLAVDETQYF.

This clone came up a few times. The same CDR3 is also encoded by other DNA sequences in this sample. V and J are TRBV12-5 and TRBJ2-3; 7 nucleotides agree with TRBD1. CDR3 length: 12 residues. Germline V lookup: CDR1 LGHNT, CDR2 FRNRAP. V lost 4 bases to trimming and J lost 6 bases; unmatched junction nucleotides: 1. The CDR3 region is CASGSGGDTQYF. The CDR3 coding sequence is TGTGCTAGTGGTTCAGGGGGTGATACGCAGTATTTT.

This clone was counted between two and nine times. The chain links TRBV30 to TRBJ1-2; 9 bases map to TRBD1. Germline CDR1 reads GTSNPN; CDR2 reads SVGIG (reference sequence). This CDR3 is 15 amino acids long. Losses at the gene ends were 1 base for V and 8 bases for J; bases not matched to a gene: 11. The CDR3 coding sequence is TGTGCCTGGAGTGGGACGCCCGGACAGGGGAACGGCTACACCTTC. This gives the protein CAWSGTPGQGNGYTF.

The chain employs TRBV21-1 and TRBJ2-2. TRBV21-1 has pseudogene status. This CDR3 has 15 amino acids. The CDR3 protein is CASSKGLASTGELFF. CDR3 coding DNA: TGTGCCAGCAGCAAGGGGCTAGCATCCACCGGGGAGCTGTTTTTT.

The rearrangement links TRBV21-1 to TRBJ1-3. TRBV21-1 constitutes a pseudogene. The CDR3 consists of 16 residues. The DNA of the CDR3 is TGTGCCAGCAGCACTAATTGGGGAGCAGGGGGAAACACCATATATTTT. This translates into CASSTNWGAGGNTIYF.

This clone was recorded only once. The sample holds other DNA sequences that translate to the same CDR3. V gene TRBV4-1 combines with J gene TRBJ2-3; 7 bases fit TRBD2. CDR1 and CDR2 (germline): MGHRA, YSYEKL. The V segment lost 2 bases and the J segment 0 bases; nucleotides outside the gene matches: 2. This CDR3 is built from 15 residues. The CDR3 DNA follows: TGCGCCAGCAGCCAATTTAGCGGGAGCACAGATACGCAGTATTTT. Protein sequence: CASSQFSGSTDTQYF.

The chain has TRBV5-1 and TRBJ1-2, with D possibly being TRBD1 (5 bases). V lost 0 bases to trimming and J lost 6 bases, with 18 bases between them. The CDR3 runs to 16 residues. Germline-derived CDR1 and CDR2 are SGHRS and YFSETQ. CDR3 sequence: CASSLEGFGQGDGYTF. For the CDR3, the DNA is TGCGCCAGCAGCTTGGAGGGTTTTGGGCAGGGCGATGGCTACACCTTC.

The chain couples TRBV2 to TRBJ2-5; D gene uncertain. Per the germline V gene, CDR1 is SNHLY and CDR2 is FYNNEI. Trimming cost V 7 bases and J 0 bases, with 9 bases left between them. CDR3 length: 13 residues. DNA of the CDR3: TGTGCCAGCAAGGTGGCGGACCAAGAGACCCAGTACTTC. Translating gives CASKVADQETQYF.

This clone has only a few counts. The chain employs TRBV10-2 and TRBJ1-2; D call uncertain. The CDR3 is made up of 13 amino acids. Germline V gene sequence: CDR1 WSHSY, CDR2 SAAADI. V was cut by 6 bases and J by 4 bases, with 12 bases left in between. The CDR3 reads CASSEQTVYGYTF. The CDR3 coding sequence is TGCGCCAGCAGCGAACAGACGGTCTATGGCTACACCTTC.

This clone has just one count. The chain employs TRBV11-2 and TRBJ1-2; no definite D call. The CDR3 spans 14 residues. V shed 4 bases and J shed 8 bases, with 17 bases lying between them. Germline V gives CDR1 SGHAT, CDR2 FQNNGV. The CDR3 reads CASSSTISLRGYTF. CDR3 DNA: TGTGCCAGCAGCTCCACGATCAGCCTTAGGGGCTACACCTTC.

A note on this clone: A clone one base away is much larger, so this may be a read error. The CDR3 protein is CASSQGYQPQHF. The DNA for the CDR3 is TGTGCCAGCAGTCAGGGTTATCAGCCCCAGCATTTT. The V and J genes are TRBV6-1 and TRBJ1-5, with D possibly matching TRBD1 (5 bases). Germline V CDR1 and CDR2: MNHNS, SASEGT. Between the trimmed V and J ends, which lost 5 bases and 5 bases, there was a span of 7 bases. CDR3 length: 12 residues.

The chain has TRBV7-3 and TRBJ2-3; D gene uncertain. The CDR3 sequence is 15 residues long. V was clipped by 3 bases and J by 1 base, with 11 bases between them. Germline V gene lookup returns CDR1 SGHTA and CDR2 FQGTGA. CDR3 protein: CASSLLPERTDTQYF. DNA for the CDR3: TGTGCCAGCAGCTTGTTGCCTGAACGCACAGATACGCAGTATTTT.